Each of the 29 T cell receptor beta chains below was sequenced from the same sample in a study of blood T cell repertoires in COVID-19. The table came from immunoSEQ multiplex PCR; TCRdb's copy has only in-frame clones and leaves some out. The table has around 210,000 clones, approximately 85% seen once; the top ten hold 5.1%. Sequenced: peripheral blood. These receptors all come from a middle-aged man with COVID-19, enrolled during active disease.

This CDR3 reads CASSMQEVVTGELFF. CDR3 nucleotides: TGTGCCAGTAGTATGCAGGAGGTTGTCACCGGGGAGCTGTTTTTT. V gene TRBV19 combines with J gene TRBJ2-2, with TRBD2 as a possible D gene (5 bases). Germline loops: CDR1 LNHDA, CDR2 SQIVND (reference sequence). The V end was cut by 3 bases, the J end by 4 bases, with 12 bases between. The CDR3 sequence is 15 residues long.

In its sample, this clone was seen once. The rearrangement uses TRBV28 and TRBJ1-4; 8 bases map to TRBD1. Germline-derived CDR1 and CDR2 are MDHEN and SYDVKM. Trimming removed 6 bases from V and 7 bases from J; junction bases left unmatched: 10. The CDR3 totals 15 residues. CDR3 protein: CASSPMARGLEKLFF. CDR3 sequence (DNA): TGTGCCAGCAGCCCTATGGCCAGGGGGCTTGAAAAACTGTTTTTT.

The rearrangement joins TRBV7-9 to TRBJ2-7; D may be TRBD1 (6 bases). Trimming cost V 2 bases and J 3 bases, with 11 bases left between them. The CDR3 runs to 14 residues. Germline CDR1 is SEHNR and CDR2 is FQNEAQ (reference sequence). CDR3 sequence: CASSLNQGLYEQYF. CDR3 DNA sequence: TGTGCCAGCAGCTTAAATCAGGGGCTCTACGAGCAGTACTTC.

The gene calls are TRBV7-8 and TRBJ1-5; D may be TRBD1 (5 bases). Between the trimmed V and J ends, which lost 3 bases and 6 bases, there was a span of 15 bases. The CDR3 consists of 15 residues. The germline gives CDR1 SGHVS, CDR2 FQNEAQ. CDR3 in DNA: TGTGCCAGCAGCTTTGGTGCAGACGGGGGTCAGCCCCAGCATTTT. It specifies CASSFGADGGQPQHF. Together with reference TRBV7-8 and TRBJ1-5, the CDR3 gives the full variable domain: GAGVSQSPRYKVAKRGQDVALRCDPISGHVSLFWYQQALGQGPEFLTYFQNEAQLDKSGLPSDRFFAERPEGSVSTLKIQRTQQEDSAVYLCASSFGADGGQPQHFGDGTRLSIL.

This chain uses TRBV7-2 with TRBJ1-2; 7 bases line up with TRBD1. With 4 bases clipped from V and 4 bases from J, the junction kept 9 bases outside the gene matches. Looked up from germline, CDR1 is SGHTA and CDR2 is FQGNSA. The CDR3 loop spans 15 amino acids. The CDR3 protein is CASSSGQLGSYGYTF. CDR3 in DNA: TGTGCCAGCAGCTCGGGACAGTTGGGGAGCTATGGCTACACCTTC. Variable domain in full (rest from reference TRBV7-2 and TRBJ1-2): GAGVSQSPSNKVTEKGKDVELRCDPISGHTALYWYRQSLGQGLEFLIYFQGNSAPDKSGLPSDRFSAERTGGSVSTLTIQRTQQEDSAVYLCASSSGQLGSYGYTFGSGTRLTVV.

This chain joins TRBV2 and TRBJ1-5; tentatively, D is TRBD1 (5 bases). CDR1 and CDR2 from the germline V gene are SNHLY and FYNNEI. Trimming left V 7 bases short and J 3 bases short, with 22 bases between. The CDR3 is made up of 17 amino acids. Written as DNA, the CDR3 is TGTGCCAGCACAACCCCAGCCGGGGGAGGGGCCAATCAGCCCCAGCATTTT. It yields the protein CASTTPAGGGANQPQHF.

This chain joins TRBV5-1 and TRBJ1-3; no clear D. Germline CDR1 reads SGHRS; CDR2 reads YFSETQ. CDR3 length: 15 amino acids. The germline V and J ends were trimmed by 0 bases and 0 bases, with 7 bases remaining between them. CDR3 loop: CASSLDGDSGNTIYF. The DNA for the CDR3 is TGCGCCAGCAGCTTGGACGGGGACTCTGGAAACACCATATATTTT.

This clone appeared once. At one of its ends the junction is not consistent with the germline gene, which may arise from a read error. The chain carries TRBV19 and TRBJ1-2, with 8 bases that match TRBD1. The germline gives CDR1 LNHDA, CDR2 SQIVND (reference sequence). The CDR3 runs to 14 residues. In DNA, the CDR3 is TGTGCCACTACGGACAGGGAACTTGGCTATGGCCACACCTTC. It encodes CATTDRELGYGHTF.

The chain links TRBV6-2 or TRBV6-3 to TRBJ2-1, with D uncertain. V gave up 2 bases and J gave up 0 bases, with 5 bases separating them. The CDR3 is 14 amino acids. CDR1 and CDR2 (germline): MNHEY, SVGEGT. Here the CDR3 DNA reads TGTGCCAGCAGTTACGCGAGCTCCTACAATGAGCAGTTCTTC. Translated, it gives CASSYASSYNEQFF.

This clone was seen only a few times. The chain links TRBV30 to TRBJ1-6, with a weak D call TRBD1 (6 bases). Per germline, CDR1 GTSNPN and CDR2 SVGIG (reference sequence). The CDR3 is 14 residues long. V was trimmed by 5 bases and J by 4 bases, leaving 12 bases between them. Written as DNA, the CDR3 is TGTGCCTGGCAACGGACAGATTATAATTCACCCCTCCACTTT. It is translated as CAWQRTDYNSPLHF.

The chain links TRBV7-9 to TRBJ1-3; possibly TRBD1 for D (5 bases). CDR3 length: 16 residues. Germline V gives CDR1 SEHNR, CDR2 FQNEAQ (reference sequence). V was trimmed by 2 bases and J by 3 bases, leaving 14 bases between them. CDR3 nucleotides: TGTGCCAGCAGCTTATTGACAGCCAGAGTTGGAAACACCATATATTTT. The encoded protein is CASSLLTARVGNTIYF.

The rearrangement links TRBV2 to TRBJ1-5; D ambiguous. Germline CDR1 reads SNHLY; CDR2 reads FYNNEI. The CDR3 runs 13 residues. V was cut by 8 bases and J by 8 bases, with 16 bases left in between. The CDR3, as DNA: TGTGCCAGCGGCGCAGGTCTATGGGAGCCCCAGCATTTT. Translation: CASGAGLWEPQHF.

The chain has TRBV27 and TRBJ2-7, with 9 positions matching TRBD2. The CDR3 consists of 16 residues. J was trimmed by 2 bases and V by 2 bases; bases with no gene match: 7. CDR1 is MNHEY, CDR2 SMNVEV, per germline (reference sequence). For the CDR3, the DNA is TGTGCCAGCAGTTTAGGAGCGGGGGGTCATACCTACGAGCAGTACTTC. As protein: CASSLGAGGHTYEQYF.

This clone has a single count. The chain carries TRBV30 and TRBJ1-6, with 9 positions matching TRBD1. Germline values: CDR1 GTSNPN, CDR2 SVGIG (reference sequence). This CDR3 has 13 amino acids. The V gene end was trimmed by 3 bases and the J gene end by 18 bases; junction bases not matched to a gene: 12. CDR3 sequence: CAWSGTGRDHCHF. In nucleotides, the CDR3 is TGTGCCTGGAGCGGGACAGGGAGAGACCATTGCCACTTT. Looking up the rest from reference TRBV30 and TRBJ1-6 gives the full variable domain: SQTIHQWPATLVQPVGSPLSLECTVEGTSNPNLYWYRQAAGRGLQLLFYSVGIGQISSEVPQNLSASRPQDRQFILSSKKLLLSDSGFYLCAWSGTGRDHCHFGNGTRLTVT.

This chain connects TRBV12-3 or TRBV12-4 to TRBJ2-1; D is unclear. Trimming left V 7 bases short and J 8 bases short, with 9 bases between. The CDR3 has 11 residues. CDR3 sequence reads: CASNYRDEQFF. Here the CDR3 DNA reads TGTGCCAGCAATTATCGGGATGAGCAGTTCTTC.

This rearrangement joins TRBV5-1 to TRBJ2-1; 9 bases are shared with TRBD2. Germline values: CDR1 SGHRS, CDR2 YFSETQ. J was trimmed by 10 bases and V by 0 bases; bases with no gene match: 5. The CDR3 loop spans 14 amino acids. Here the CDR3 DNA reads TGCGCCAGCAGCTTGGCCGGACTAGCGAGAGAGCAGTTCTTC. This gives the protein CASSLAGLAREQFF.

This chain joins TRBV6-2 or TRBV6-3 and TRBJ1-5, with a weak D call TRBD1 (6 bases). From germline, CDR1 is MNHEY and CDR2 SVGEGT. The CDR3 extends over 14 amino acids. V shed 2 bases and J shed 3 bases, with 8 bases lying between them. The CDR3 loop is CASSYRGYNQPQHF. As DNA, the CDR3 is TGTGCCAGCAGTTACAGGGGGTACAATCAGCCCCAGCATTTT.

The CDR3, as DNA: TGTGCCAGCTCACCAACGACAGGTTCCTACTCTGGAAACACCATATATTTT. Translation: CASSPTTGSYSGNTIYF. The gene calls are TRBV18 and TRBJ1-3; D might be TRBD1 (6 bases). This CDR3 comprises 17 residues. The germline CDR1 and CDR2 sequences are KGHSH and LQKENI. Trimming shortened V by 2 bases and J by 0 bases, and 14 bases separated the two germline ends.

This clone was seen just once. The chain recombines TRBV24-1 with TRBJ1-4, with TRBD1 identical over 8 bases. This CDR3 contains 16 residues. V trimming: 3 bases; J trimming: 3 bases; junction bases outside the gene matches: 5. Germline-derived CDR1 and CDR2 are KGHDR and SFDVKD. CDR3 residues: CATSDPRTGSNEKLFF. CDR3 bases: TGTGCCACCAGTGATCCACGGACAGGGTCTAATGAAAAACTGTTTTTT.

This clone was counted a single time. The CDR3, as DNA: TGTGCCAGCAGTAGCGGGACAGGGGTCCTTCTCGACGAGCAGTACTTC. Translating it yields CASSSGTGVLLDEQYF. The chain joins TRBV27 to TRBJ2-7; TRBD1 aligns across 10 bases. This CDR3 is 16 amino acids long. The ends lost 5 bases at V and 5 bases at J; junction bases unmatched: 12. Germline CDR1 and CDR2: MNHEY and SMNVEV (reference sequence).

This clone was picked up a small number of times. The CDR3 protein is CASRKTGIEKLFF. For the CDR3, the DNA is TGTGCCAGCAGGAAGACAGGGATTGAAAAACTGTTTTTT. This chain connects TRBV6-5 to TRBJ1-4; 7 nucleotides align to TRBD1. The CDR3 loop spans 13 amino acids. V lost 6 bases to trimming and J lost 7 bases; unmatched junction nucleotides: 5. Germline values: CDR1 MNHEY, CDR2 SVGAGI.

A few counts support this clone. This sequence joins TRBV29-1 and TRBJ2-3; TRBD2 might be the D (7 bases). V shed 2 bases and J shed 2 bases, with 20 bases lying between them. Germline lookup yields CDR1 SQVTM and CDR2 ANQGSEA. The CDR3 totals 17 residues. DNA of the CDR3: TGCAGCGTTGAATCTCCGGGGGGCCTTTCCGACACAGATACGCAGTATTTT. Translated: CSVESPGGLSDTDTQYF.

The J gene is TRBJ2-2, the V gene TRBV29-1, with TRBD1 as a possible D gene (5 bases). Per the germline V gene, CDR1 is SQVTM and CDR2 is ANQGSEA. The CDR3 covers 14 residues. The V end lost 5 bases, the J end lost 4 bases, and 14 bases lay between the germline ends. The CDR3 reads CSVRQGSGTGELFF. The CDR3 DNA reads as TGCAGCGTTCGTCAGGGCTCCGGCACCGGGGAGCTGTTTTTT.

V and J are TRBV7-6 and TRBJ1-1; possibly TRBD1 for D (6 bases). Germline V lookup: CDR1 SGHVS, CDR2 FNYEAQ. The CDR3 loop spans 13 amino acids. V lost 5 bases and J lost 6, with 13 bases in between. The CDR3 spells CASSPQGWAEAFF. In DNA form, the CDR3 reads TGTGCCAGCAGCCCACAGGGATGGGCTGAAGCTTTCTTT.

This sequence joins TRBV6-2 or TRBV6-3 and TRBJ2-5; 10 bases fit TRBD2. The trim removed 6 bases at V and 3 bases at J, leaving 4 bases unmatched. Germline CDR1 is MNHEY and CDR2 is SVGEGT. There are 14 residues in the CDR3. The CDR3 DNA follows: TGTGCCAGCAGCCGGGGACTAGCGAAAGAGACCCAGTACTTC. Its protein is CASSRGLAKETQYF.

The CDR3 spells CASRSGTGHYNEQFF. The CDR3 coding sequence is TGTGCCAGCAGATCCGGGACAGGTCACTACAATGAGCAGTTCTTC. V and J are TRBV6-5 and TRBJ2-1; 8 positions match TRBD1. After removal of 6 bases from V and 3 bases from J, the junction contained 7 bases not matched to a gene. The CDR3 totals 15 residues. From germline, CDR1 is MNHEY and CDR2 SVGAGI.

The chain carries TRBV7-9 and TRBJ2-3; D not resolved. CDR1 and CDR2 from the germline V gene are SEHNR and FQNEAQ (reference sequence). V was shortened by 2 bases and J by 6 bases, with 9 bases between the two germline ends. The CDR3 loop spans 13 amino acids. CDR3 bases: TGTGCCAGCAGCTTAACCCTTCGGGATACGCAGTATTTT. It translates to CASSLTLRDTQYF.

The chain uses TRBV5-1 and TRBJ1-2; 7 bases align to TRBD1. This CDR3 spans 15 amino acids. After removal of 4 bases from V and 0 bases from J, the junction contained 6 bases not matched to a gene. Germline V CDR1 and CDR2: SGHRS, YFSETQ. The CDR3 loop is CASSPWTGSNYGYTF. The CDR3, as DNA: TGCGCCAGCAGCCCGTGGACAGGTTCTAACTATGGCTACACCTTC.

The rearrangement uses TRBV5-4 and TRBJ1-1; 9 nucleotides line up with TRBD1. The junction had 6 bases not matched to a gene; V was cut back by 4 bases and J by 5 bases. Germline CDR1 reads SGHNT; CDR2 reads YYREEE (reference sequence). This CDR3 has 14 amino acids. CDR3 sequence: CASSGGDRETEAFF. CDR3 sequence (DNA): TGTGCCAGCAGCGGCGGGGACAGGGAGACTGAAGCTTTCTTT.